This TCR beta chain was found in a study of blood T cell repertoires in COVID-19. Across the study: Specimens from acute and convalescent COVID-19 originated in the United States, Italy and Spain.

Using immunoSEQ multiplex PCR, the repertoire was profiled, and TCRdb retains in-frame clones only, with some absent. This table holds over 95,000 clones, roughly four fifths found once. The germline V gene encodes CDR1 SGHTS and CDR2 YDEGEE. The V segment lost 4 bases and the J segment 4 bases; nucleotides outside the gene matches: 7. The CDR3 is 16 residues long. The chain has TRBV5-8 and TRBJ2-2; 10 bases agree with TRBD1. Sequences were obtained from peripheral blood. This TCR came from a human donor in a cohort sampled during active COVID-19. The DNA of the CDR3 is TGTGCCAGCAGCCCCGGGACAGGGGTTATCACCGGGGAGCTGTTTTTT. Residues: CASSPGTGVITGELFF.